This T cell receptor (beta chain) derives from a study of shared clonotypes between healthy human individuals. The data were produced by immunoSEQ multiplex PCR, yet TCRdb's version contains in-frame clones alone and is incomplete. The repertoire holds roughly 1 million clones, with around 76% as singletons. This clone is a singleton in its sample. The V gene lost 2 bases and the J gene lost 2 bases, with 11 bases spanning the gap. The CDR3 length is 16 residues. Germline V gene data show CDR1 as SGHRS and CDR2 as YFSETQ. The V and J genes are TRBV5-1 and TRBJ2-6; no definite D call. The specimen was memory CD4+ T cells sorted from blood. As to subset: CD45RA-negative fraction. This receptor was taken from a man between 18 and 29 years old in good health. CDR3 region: CASSFIPQAGANVLTF. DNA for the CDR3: TGCGCCAGCAGCTTTATACCGCAGGCTGGGGCCAACGTCCTGACTTTC.